This section outlines one T cell receptor (beta chain) sequence together with its context. The CDR3 runs 14 residues. V was pared by 5 bases and J by 1 base, with 9 bases between. The germline V gene has CDR1 SEHNR and CDR2 FQNEAQ (reference sequence). The data originate from a study of blood T cell repertoires in COVID-19. Original processing methods: Nucleated cell number was recorded as an estimate derived from reference gene primer amplification. Profiling relied on immunoSEQ multiplex PCR, and the TCRdb table lists in-frame clones only, not all of them. The V and J calls and clone size were taken over from that table, and D and trimming were inferred from the DNA. In the table there are about 190,000 clones, roughly 88% of which are singletons.

The clonotype was recovered from a woman in her thirties or forties who had recovered from COVID-19. V usage is TRBV7-9 and J usage is TRBJ1-3, with D hard to call. Sequencing used peripheral blood. This CDR3 reads CASSPERSGNTIYF. The CDR3 region has the DNA TGTGCCAGCAGCCCGGAGAGATCTGGAAACACCATATATTTT.